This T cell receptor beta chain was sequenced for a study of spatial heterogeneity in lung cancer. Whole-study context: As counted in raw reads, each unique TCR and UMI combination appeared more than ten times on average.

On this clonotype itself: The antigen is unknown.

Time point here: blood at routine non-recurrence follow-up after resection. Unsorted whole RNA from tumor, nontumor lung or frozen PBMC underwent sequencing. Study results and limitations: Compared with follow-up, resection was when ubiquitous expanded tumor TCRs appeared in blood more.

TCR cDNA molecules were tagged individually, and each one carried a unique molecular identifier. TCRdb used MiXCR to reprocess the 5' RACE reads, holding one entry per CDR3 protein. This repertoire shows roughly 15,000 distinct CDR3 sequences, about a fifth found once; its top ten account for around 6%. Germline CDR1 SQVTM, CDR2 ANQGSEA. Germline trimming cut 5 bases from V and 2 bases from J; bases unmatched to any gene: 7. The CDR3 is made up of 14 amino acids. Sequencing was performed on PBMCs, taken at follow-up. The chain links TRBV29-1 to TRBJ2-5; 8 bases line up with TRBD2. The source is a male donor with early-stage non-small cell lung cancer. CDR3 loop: CSVYTGGGQETQYF. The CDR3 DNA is TGCAGCGTTTACACCGGGGGGGGTCAAGAGACCCAGTACTTC.